This T cell receptor (beta chain) emerged from a study of cytomegalovirus exposure and HLA in healthy donors. Overall study: In an early release, HLA-typed donors contributed approximately 82 million unique TCR sequences.

As for this clone: What it binds is not known.

The primer mix had 60 Vbeta and 13 Jbeta primers. TCRdb keeps only in-frame clones here, not all; method: immunoSEQ multiplex PCR. Counted here are under 200,000 clones, approximately 80% occurring once; the ten biggest clones make up about 2.4%. Study-wide results and limits: Productive rates of about 90% or about 30% were seen for most TCR beta V segments in an earlier analysis. In a later analysis, at a false discovery rate of 0.05, 16,951 TCR beta sequences were associated with HLA alleles.

The V end lost 3 bases, the J end lost 1 base, and 10 bases lay between the germline ends. The CDR3 length is 14 residues. The germline gives CDR1 SGHDT, CDR2 YYEEEE. Sequencing was done on a sample of PBMCs. This chain joins TRBV5-6 and TRBJ1-2; TRBD1 is a possible D gene (5 bases). The sequence came from a woman between 40 and 50 years old in good health and CMV-seropositive. The CDR3 reads CASSSGLINYGYTF. The CDR3 nucleotides are TGTGCCAGCAGCTCGGGACTGATTAACTATGGCTACACCTTC.